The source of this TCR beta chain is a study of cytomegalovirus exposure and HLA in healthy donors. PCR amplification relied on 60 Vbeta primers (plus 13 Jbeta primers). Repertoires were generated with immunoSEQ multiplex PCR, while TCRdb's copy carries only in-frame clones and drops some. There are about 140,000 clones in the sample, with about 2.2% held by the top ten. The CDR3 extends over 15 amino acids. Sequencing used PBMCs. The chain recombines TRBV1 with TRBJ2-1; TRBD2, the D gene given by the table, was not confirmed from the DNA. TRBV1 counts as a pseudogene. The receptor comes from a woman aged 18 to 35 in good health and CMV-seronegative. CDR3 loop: CTSSHSRSSYNEQFF. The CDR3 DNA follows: TGCACCAGCAGCCATTCACGGAGCTCCTACAATGAGCAGTTCTTC.